One and the same sample provided the 11 T cell receptor beta chains below, sequenced in a study of OX40 agonist ivuxolimab in advanced cancers. The assay was immunoSEQ multiplex PCR, and TCRdb's table has in-frame clones only and misses some. The table records fewer than 75,000 clones, about 89% of them present only once. This material consisted of CD4+ or CD8+ T cells sorted from blood, taken in a trial of the OX40 agonist ivuxolimab. Receptors originate from an adult with an advanced solid tumor such as melanoma, head and neck, liver or kidney cancer.

V is TRBV6-5 and J is TRBJ1-6, with TRBD1 as a possible D gene (5 bases). Trimming removed 2 bases from V and 14 bases from J, with 19 bases in between. CDR1 is MNHEY, CDR2 SVGAGI, per germline. CDR3 size: 15 residues. The DNA for the CDR3 is TGTGCCAGCAGTTACGGGGGTACTAGGAGGAGTTCCCTCCACTTT. Residues: CASSYGGTRRSSLHF.

The chain couples TRBV5-1 to TRBJ2-5, with TRBD1 matching 7 bases. Germline CDR1 reads SGHRS; CDR2 reads YFSETQ. This CDR3 has 14 residues. After removal of 0 bases from V and 4 bases from J, the junction contained 3 bases not matched to a gene. The CDR3 DNA sequence: TGCGCCAGCAGCTTGGCGACAGGGTCAGAGACCCAGTACTTC. Translating it yields CASSLATGSETQYF.

The chain recombines TRBV30 with TRBJ1-2; TRBD1 matches at 8 bases. V lost 0 bases to trimming and J lost 4 bases; unmatched junction nucleotides: 10. Germline V gene lookup returns CDR1 GTSNPN and CDR2 SVGIG (reference sequence). This CDR3 spans 16 amino acids. CDR3 coding DNA: TGTGCCTGGAGTGTACCCCTGGACAGGGCCGCCTATGGCTACACCTTC. It translates to CAWSVPLDRAAYGYTF.

This chain uses TRBV19 with TRBJ2-1; perhaps TRBD2 as D (6 bases). Germline CDR1 LNHDA, CDR2 SQIVND (reference sequence). The CDR3 contains 17 residues. V shed 5 bases and J shed 3 bases, with 20 bases lying between them. For the CDR3, the DNA is TGTGCCAGTAGTCCCCGGGAGCAATGGGCGGGCTACAATGAGCAGTTCTTC. This gives the protein CASSPREQWAGYNEQFF.

This clone was found once. The chain employs TRBV5-8 and TRBJ1-1; unclear D gene. Germline CDR1 is SGHTS and CDR2 is YDEGEE. This CDR3 region has 13 residues. The ends were cut back, 1 base at V and 10 bases at J, with 14 bases in the middle. CDR3 bases: TGTGCCAGCAGCTTGTTATTGGCGGTTACAGCTTTCTTT. Its protein is CASSLLLAVTAFF.

The chain employs TRBV5-6 and TRBJ1-6, with unresolved D. The CDR3 covers 17 residues. The V and J ends lost 1 base and 3 bases respectively, with 14 bases between them. Looked up from germline, CDR1 is SGHDT and CDR2 is YYEEEE. CDR3 amino acids: CASSLIRGGDYNSPLHF. CDR3 DNA: TGTGCCAGCAGCTTGATCCGGGGAGGTGACTATAATTCACCCCTCCACTTT.

The rearrangement links TRBV6-1 to TRBJ1-6; D gene uncertain. Per germline, CDR1 MNHNS and CDR2 SASEGT. The CDR3 length is 15 residues. Trimming removed 2 bases from V and 5 bases from J, with 10 bases in between. The CDR3 reads CASSERSANNSPLHF. For the CDR3, the DNA is TGTGCCAGCAGTGAAAGGTCCGCTAATAATTCACCCCTCCACTTT.

In this sample, this clone turned up a few times. The chain uses TRBV19 and TRBJ2-5, with 13 bases aligning to TRBD2. CDR3 size: 17 residues. The V gene end was trimmed by 5 bases and the J gene end by 4 bases; junction bases not matched to a gene: 10. CDR1 LNHDA and CDR2 SQIVND come from the germline V gene (reference sequence). For the CDR3, the DNA is TGTGCCAGTAGTGGTCGGACTAGCGGGGGCTTGAGAGAGACCCAGTACTTC. Translated, it gives CASSGRTSGGLRETQYF.

This clone was counted once. The CDR3 nucleotides are TGTGCCAGCAGCTTGGAAGGGGAGGGCAATCAGCCCCAGCATTTT. Amino acids: CASSLEGEGNQPQHF. The chain carries TRBV5-8 and TRBJ1-5; perhaps TRBD1 as D (5 bases). CDR3 length: 15 residues. Trimming pared 0 bases from V and 2 bases from J, leaving 9 bases between. Germline loops: CDR1 SGHTS, CDR2 YDEGEE.

This chain connects TRBV19 to TRBJ2-3; no clear D gene. V lost 7 bases, J lost 0 bases, and 11 bases lay in between. The CDR3 loop spans 14 amino acids. Looked up from germline, CDR1 is LNHDA and CDR2 is SQIVND (reference sequence). The CDR3 is CASKFQASTDTQYF. The DNA of the CDR3 is TGTGCCAGTAAATTTCAGGCTAGCACAGATACGCAGTATTTT.

V gene TRBV6-1 combines with J gene TRBJ2-2; D is possibly TRBD2 (5 bases). This CDR3 spans 15 amino acids. Trimming stripped 5 bases from V and 9 bases from J, with 19 bases between. CDR1 is MNHNS, CDR2 SASEGT, per germline. CDR3 loop: CASSPRGETGRELFF. The CDR3 DNA reads as TGTGCCAGCAGTCCGCGTGGGGAGACGGGGAGGGAGCTGTTTTTT.